A selection of T cell receptor beta chains follows, all from one sample in a study of control samples from healthy donors and cancer patients. The protocol was immunoSEQ multiplex PCR, while the TCRdb copy is restricted to in-frame clones and leaves out a portion. The table shows around 75,000 clones, with approximately 92% occurring only once. The sample was blood. The receptors were sampled from a woman aged 60-75 years in good health. The conserved cysteine and the conserved F or W are not part of the CDR3 here.

17 | TRBV2 | ASSEALLTGTVSNQPQH
12 | TRBV30 | AWKRDSLSYEQY
15 | TRBV27 | ASKGLSSGTSYNEQF
11 | TRBV7-9 | ASNPPVVYEQY
11 | TRBV27 | ASSTDVSYEQY
14 | TRBV7-9 | ASSVTGTSTYNEQF
11 | TRBV7-2 | ASSLKAGFEQF
12 | TRBV5-1 | ASSLVGAPTEAF
13 | TRBV2 | ASSQDRGYNSPLH
12 | TRBV5-1 | ASSLVALNYGYT
15 | TRBV5-1 | ASSSPSLAGGYNEQF
12 | TRBV11-2 | ASSYQRGNYGYT
15 | TRBV5-1 | ASSLAPGGSGTDTQY
11 | TRBV10-3 | ATTQGYNSPLH
13 | TRBV7-9 | ASSPRAEVFTEAF
11 | TRBV5-8 | ASSLFREDTQY
14 | TRBV19 | ASSIRAGQSNQPQH
11 | TRBV2 | ASSDETNQPQH
13 | TRBV7-3 | ASSLTGQGNYGYT
11 | TRBV4-1 | ASSLTGNEKLF
11 | TRBV6-2/TRBV6-3 | ASSSQGGTEAF
12 | TRBV6-5 | ASRESGQNYEQY
11 | TRBV9 | ASSAAGAPEQY
9 | TRBV6-5 | ASSLNYEQY
13 | TRBV5-6 | ASSLVGKNTGELF
13 | TRBV19 | ASSIGNPNPGELF
11 | TRBV29-1 | SVWTDPFYGYT
14 | TRBV24-1 | AIGLRKGTSNQPQH
11 | TRBV7-3 | ASSASAADTQY